This is a list of T cell receptor beta chains from one sample in a study of T-cell memory formation after mild COVID-19. Using its own MiXCR run on the 5' RACE reads, TCRdb lists one record per CDR3 protein. The repertoire consists of around 530,000 distinct CDR3 sequences, with 20% to 25% occurring once and the leading ten covering approximately 8.4%. Sequencing used PBMCs or a T cell subset sorted from them (not recorded which). These TCRs come from an adult woman who had mild COVID-19 (a few samples of this study predate the infection). Cell type and time point are not known. Both conserved end residues are part of each CDR3. Each record gives: clone size, D gene, J gene, V gene, CDR3 protein, CDR3 DNA. D genes are given only for firm matches. Rows may omit the clone size; those that give it use once, few, many or a size class.

many | . | TRBJ2-3 | TRBV12-3/TRBV12-4 | CASTPGRGPTDTQYF | TGTGCCAGCACCCCGGGCCGCGGGCCCACAGATACGCAGTATTTT
few | . | TRBJ2-5 | TRBV24-1 | CATSDLSRDRETQYF | TGTGCCACCAGTGATTTATCCAGGGATCGGGAGACCCAGTACTTC
. | TRBD2 | TRBJ2-1 | TRBV2 | CASSNPGTSGRRDEQFF | TGTGCCAGCAGTAATCCCGGGACTAGCGGGAGGCGGGATGAGCAGTTCTTC
. | . | TRBJ1-1 | TRBV2 | CASRFTGAEAFF | TGTGCCAGCAGGTTCACAGGCGCTGAAGCTTTCTTT
. | . | TRBJ2-1 | TRBV12-3/TRBV12-4 | CASSPKTISGEQFF | TGTGCCAGCAGTCCAAAGACGATCTCTGGGGAGCAGTTCTTC
. | . | TRBJ2-7 | TRBV7-9 | CASSSQASYEQYF | TGTGCCAGCAGCTCTCAAGCTTCCTACGAGCAGTACTTC
few | . | TRBJ2-3 | TRBV24-1 | CATSDFTGNTRRDTDTQYF | TGTGCCACCAGTGATTTCACAGGGAACACACGGCGTGACACAGATACGCAGTATTTT
few | TRBD1 | TRBJ2-1 | TRBV7-3 | CASSSPGQLYNEQFF | TGTGCCAGCAGCTCGCCGGGACAGCTATACAATGAGCAGTTCTTC
few | TRBD1 | TRBJ1-5 | TRBV6-6 | CASSSRQGLRPQHF | TGTGCCAGCAGTTCAAGACAGGGGTTAAGGCCCCAGCATTTT
few | . | TRBJ2-1 | TRBV24-1 | CATSDHPRGEQFF | TGTGCCACCAGTGATCACCCCCGGGGAGAGCAGTTCTTC
few | . | TRBJ1-5 | TRBV20-1 | CMCCNQPQHF | TGCATGTGTTGCAATCAGCCCCAGCATTTT
. | . | TRBJ2-2 | TRBV3-1 | CASTRRGTGELFF | TGTGCCAGCACCAGAAGAGGTACCGGGGAGCTGTTTTTT
many | TRBD2 | TRBJ2-1 | TRBV10-3 | CAISERREGLEQFF | TGTGCCATCAGTGAGCGGCGGGAGGGCCTTGAGCAGTTCTTC
. | . | TRBJ1-1 | TRBV30 | CAWSVRARAFF | TGTGCCTGGAGTGTTCGGGCTAGGGCTTTCTTT
. | TRBD1 | TRBJ1-2 | TRBV3-1 | CASSQDPGQGYGYTF | TGTGCCAGCAGCCAAGATCCCGGACAGGGATATGGCTACACCTTC
. | TRBD2 | TRBJ2-1 | TRBV11-2 | CASSSTGTSGSSYNEQFF | TGTGCCAGCAGCTCTACCGGGACTAGCGGGAGCTCCTACAATGAGCAGTTCTTC
many | . | TRBJ2-7 | TRBV5-5 | CASTTGLETSYEQYF | TGTGCCAGCACCACTGGCCTAGAGACCTCCTACGAGCAGTACTTC
. | . | TRBJ1-1 | TRBV25-1 | CASSEGHQNTEAFF | TGTGCCAGCAGTGAAGGACACCAGAACACTGAAGCTTTCTTT
. | TRBD1 | TRBJ1-4 | TRBV7-9 | CASSVSGGGGEKLFF | TGTGCCAGCAGCGTATCAGGGGGTGGAGGCGAAAAACTGTTTTTT
. | . | TRBJ1-2 | TRBV11-1 | CASSLGSQGNYGYTF | TGTGCCAGCAGCTTAGGTTCGCAGGGGAACTATGGCTACACCTTC
few | . | TRBJ1-1 | TRBV4-1 | CASSQGNRELNTEAFF | TGCGCCAGCAGCCAAGGAAACAGGGAACTGAACACTGAAGCTTTCTTT
. | . | TRBJ1-1 | TRBV12-3/TRBV12-4 | CASSFWGADTEAFF | TGTGCCAGCAGTTTTTGGGGGGCGGACACTGAAGCTTTCTTT
few | . | TRBJ1-6 | TRBV7-9 | CASSLGHGKSSYNSPLHF | TGTGCCAGCAGCTTAGGACACGGGAAGAGCTCCTATAATTCACCCCTCCACTTT
. | . | TRBJ1-6 | TRBV27 | CASSPRGAGNSPLHF | TGTGCCAGCAGTCCCCGAGGCGCGGGGAATTCACCCCTCCACTTT
many | . | TRBJ2-5 | TRBV11-3 | CASSLGAGRQEETQYF | TGTGCCAGCAGCTTAGGTGCGGGGAGACAGGAAGAGACCCAGTACTTC
few | . | TRBJ2-5 | TRBV5-4 | CASSHRDQETQYF | TGTGCCAGCAGCCACCGGGATCAAGAGACCCAGTACTTC
. | TRBD2 | TRBJ2-3 | TRBV5-5 | CASSLSGGSGGTPDTQYF | TGTGCCAGCAGCTTAAGCGGGGGTAGCGGGGGGACCCCAGATACGCAGTATTTT
. | . | TRBJ2-3 | TRBV12-3/TRBV12-4 | CASRDHTDTQYF | TGTGCCAGTCGGGACCACACAGATACGCAGTATTTT
. | . | TRBJ2-5 | TRBV7-9 | CASSGVGAAQETQYF | TGTGCCAGCAGCGGAGTGGGGGCCGCCCAAGAGACCCAGTACTTC
few | . | TRBJ2-1 | TRBV10-3 | CAISESTLRVVLGNEQFF | TGTGCCATCAGTGAGTCGACTCTGAGGGTTGTTTTGGGCAATGAGCAGTTCTTC
few | . | TRBJ2-3 | TRBV11-3 | CASSSRDPPAKDTQYF | TGTGCCAGCAGCTCCAGGGACCCCCCGGCTAAAGATACGCAGTATTTT
. | . | TRBJ2-2 | TRBV5-1 | CASSGVQTTNTGELFF | TGCGCCAGCAGTGGGGTACAGACCACGAACACCGGGGAGCTGTTTTTT
. | TRBD2 | TRBJ2-7 | TRBV6-1 | CASSILGLAGPYEQYF | TGTGCCAGCAGTATACTGGGACTAGCGGGGCCCTACGAGCAGTACTTC
. | TRBD1 | TRBJ2-1 | TRBV24-1 | CATSSTTDDRDGSYNEQFF | TGTGCCACCAGTTCCACCACCGATGACAGGGATGGCTCCTACAATGAGCAGTTCTTC
. | . | TRBJ2-5 | TRBV13 | CASSSAGGFKETQYF | TGTGCCAGCAGCTCTGCTGGGGGGTTTAAGGAGACCCAGTACTTC
. | TRBD2 | TRBJ2-7 | TRBV12-3/TRBV12-4 | CASSLRLAGVGEQYF | TGTGCCAGCAGTCTAAGACTAGCGGGGGTGGGGGAGCAGTACTTC
many | TRBD2 | TRBJ2-7 | TRBV12-3/TRBV12-4 | CASTPPGASGTKQYF | TGTGCCAGCACCCCACCGGGGGCTAGCGGGACTAAGCAGTACTTC
few | . | TRBJ2-3 | TRBV6-5 | CASSRTPSGTDTQYF | TGTGCCAGCAGCCGGACTCCTTCGGGAACAGATACGCAGTATTTT
. | TRBD1 | TRBJ2-7 | TRBV6-5 | CASSSTITGTGIYEQYF | TGTGCCAGCAGTTCGACTATCACCGGGACAGGGATCTACGAGCAGTACTTC
few | TRBD2 | TRBJ2-1 | TRBV7-3 | CASSFSGGPNEQFF | TGTGCCAGCAGCTTCTCGGGGGGGCCCAATGAGCAGTTCTTC
. | . | TRBJ1-2 | TRBV5-1 | CASSQGMGSEGYTF | TGCGCCAGCAGCCAGGGAATGGGCTCGGAAGGCTACACCTTC
. | TRBD1 | TRBJ2-1 | TRBV5-1 | CASSLYQGQGLLGEQFF | TGCGCCAGCAGCTTATACCAGGGACAGGGCCTGCTTGGTGAGCAGTTCTTC
. | TRBD2 | TRBJ2-7 | TRBV12-3/TRBV12-4 | CASTSGLAGPSGEQYF | TGTGCCAGCACCTCGGGACTAGCGGGGCCGTCGGGGGAGCAGTACTTC
few | TRBD1 | TRBJ1-1 | TRBV6-2/TRBV6-3 | CASSYELGQRNTEAFF | TGTGCCAGCAGTTATGAATTGGGACAGAGGAACACTGAAGCTTTCTTT
few | . | TRBJ1-1 | TRBV24-1 | CATVDRNTEAFF | TGTGCCACCGTGGACAGGAACACTGAAGCTTTCTTT
once | TRBD2 | TRBJ2-2 | TRBV2 | CASSVSGRNTGELFF | TGTGCCAGCAGTGTGAGCGGGAGGAACACCGGGGAGCTGTTTTTT
. | . | TRBJ2-5 | TRBV25-1 | CASSDLEVYQETQYF | TGTGCCAGCAGTGACCTCGAAGTCTACCAAGAGACCCAGTACTTC
. | . | TRBJ1-5 | TRBV7-6 | CASSLDDSRGNQPQHF | TGTGCCAGCAGCTTAGATGACAGTCGGGGCAATCAGCCCCAGCATTTT
. | TRBD1 | TRBJ1-2 | TRBV7-9 | CASSSTGGRGYTF | TGTGCCAGCAGCTCTACAGGGGGCCGGGGCTACACCTTC
few | TRBD1 | TRBJ2-2 | TRBV12-3/TRBV12-4 | CASLFLGQRNTGELFF | TGTGCCAGCTTATTCTTGGGACAGAGAAACACCGGGGAGCTGTTTTTT
. | . | TRBJ2-5 | TRBV20-1 | CSPSLAEETQYF | TGCAGTCCCTCCTTGGCGGAAGAGACCCAGTACTTC
. | . | TRBJ1-1 | TRBV6-6 | CASSNQMNTEAFF | TGTGCCAGCAGTAACCAGATGAACACTGAAGCTTTCTTT
many | . | TRBJ2-1 | TRBV7-9 | CASSPGDNEQFF | TGTGCCAGCAGCCCCGGGGACAATGAGCAGTTCTTC
. | . | TRBJ2-5 | TRBV15 | CATSRSTVLGETQYF | TGTGCCACCAGCAGGTCGACAGTCCTGGGTGAGACCCAGTACTTC
few | . | TRBJ2-3 | TRBV7-9 | CASSLAGLGTDTQYF | TGTGCCAGCAGCTTAGCGGGACTCGGCACAGATACGCAGTATTTT
few | TRBD2 | TRBJ2-7 | TRBV7-2 | CASSLAPGLAGVPEQYF | TGTGCCAGCAGCTTAGCTCCGGGACTAGCGGGAGTCCCCGAGCAGTACTTC
few | TRBD2 | TRBJ2-3 | TRBV5-1 | CASSFRGGDTDTQYF | TGCGCCAGCAGCTTTCGGGGGGGAGACACAGATACGCAGTATTTT